This TCR beta chain is drawn from a study of control samples from healthy donors and cancer patients. Trimming took 3 bases from V and 5 from J; bases not matched to a gene: 5. The CDR3 spans 14 residues. Germline loops: CDR1 MGHRA, CDR2 YSYEKL. Profiled with immunoSEQ multiplex PCR; TCRdb holds only in-frame clones, not every one. The table shows approximately 94,000 clones, with around 84% occurring only once. The rearrangement uses TRBV4-1 and TRBJ2-5; TRBD1 matches at 8 bases. The sequenced material came from PBMCs. The source of this sequence is a man between 65 and 85 years old with lung cancer. DNA for the CDR3: TGCGCCAGCAGCCACGGACAGGGAGGCGAGACCCAGTACTTC. It yields the protein CASSHGQGGETQYF.